This entry lists 25 T cell receptor beta chains sequenced from one sample in a study of T cells in Graves' hyperthyroidism and ophthalmopathy. Amplification targeted TCR beta CDR3 regions from RNA transcripts. Researchers ran a first-round RT-PCR on the TCR CDR3 using the HTBI primer set. TCRdb used MiXCR to reprocess the multiplex PCR reads, holding one entry per CDR3 protein. The table shows 300,000 to 450,000 distinct CDR3 sequences, with roughly 15% occurring only once. Source material: blood. The receptors shown here come from a woman younger than 45 with Graves' ophthalmopathy.

The chain recombines TRBV3-1 with TRBJ2-3; D is perhaps TRBD2 (6 bases). The germline CDR1 and CDR2 sequences are LGHDT and YNNKEL (reference sequence). V dropped 4 bases and J dropped 2 bases, with 16 bases sitting between them. CDR3 length equals 16 residues. The CDR3 loop is CASSPYSGGPTDTQYF. CDR3 DNA: TGTGCCAGCAGCCCGTACTCCGGGGGTCCCACAGATACGCAGTATTTT.

In regard to this clonotype: An end of the junction does not agree with germline; a read error may underlie this. CDR3 bases: TGTGCCACCAGGGGGACAGAGACGCAGTATTTT. Translation: CATRGTETQYF. The rearrangement uses TRBV24-1 and TRBJ2-3; 7 bases align to TRBD1. The germline gives CDR1 KGHDR, CDR2 SFDVKD. The CDR3 is 11 residues long.

This clonotype was seen repeatedly, ten times or more. The chain carries TRBV15 and TRBJ1-1; D is perhaps TRBD1 (6 bases). Germline V gene lookup returns CDR1 LNHNV and CDR2 YYDKDF (reference sequence). This CDR3 has 18 amino acids. Trimming took 0 bases from V and 3 from J, leaving 20 bases between them. The CDR3 reads CATSREAFRLDSDTEAFF. For the CDR3, the DNA is TGTGCCACCAGCAGAGAAGCTTTTCGGTTGGACAGCGACACTGAAGCTTTCTTT.

This clonotype was seen many times. The chain uses TRBV20-1 and TRBJ2-5, with unresolved D. This CDR3 has 14 amino acids. The ends were cut back, 1 base at V and 4 bases at J, with 13 bases in the middle. Germline loops: CDR1 DFQATT, CDR2 SNEGSKA (reference sequence). The CDR3 DNA reads TGCAGTGCTAGAGGGATGTCAGTCCTAGAGACCCAGTACTTC. Protein product: CSARGMSVLETQYF.

This clonotype has a handful of counts. Since the CDR3 does not end with the conserved phenylalanine or tryptophan, this likely comes from a read error. The rearrangement joins TRBV20-1 to TRBJ2-5; 9 bases match TRBD2. Per germline, CDR1 DFQATT and CDR2 SNEGSKA (reference sequence). The trim removed 5 bases at V and 5 bases at J, leaving 6 bases unmatched. The CDR3 runs 13 residues. The CDR3 sequence: CSAGTSLRETQYL. In DNA, the CDR3 is TGCAGTGCTGGGACTAGCCTACGGGAGACCCAGTACCTC.

This clonotype occurred many times. The chain has TRBV12-3 or TRBV12-4 and TRBJ2-6; 7 bases agree with TRBD2. This CDR3 has 17 residues. V was pared by 6 bases and J by 0 bases, with 8 bases of the junction left unmatched. CDR3 sequence reads: CASRRPGGRSGANVLTF. The CDR3 bases are TGTGCCAGCAGACGCCCGGGGGGTCGCTCTGGGGCCAACGTCCTGACTTTC.

The rearrangement joins TRBV4-1 to TRBJ2-1; tentatively, D is TRBD1 (5 bases). CDR3 length: 16 amino acids. Germline loops: CDR1 MGHRA, CDR2 YSYEKL. Trimming removed 0 bases at V and 3 bases at J, with 12 bases between. This CDR3 is CASSQEKGLNYNEQFF. The DNA for the CDR3 is TGCGCCAGCAGCCAAGAAAAGGGGCTAAACTACAATGAGCAGTTCTTC.

This clonotype was seen many times. The chain couples TRBV15 to TRBJ1-2; weak D call: TRBD1 (6 bases). V dropped 0 bases and J dropped 7 bases, with 18 bases sitting between them. CDR1 LNHNV and CDR2 YYDKDF come from the germline V gene (reference sequence). This CDR3 spans 16 amino acids. The CDR3 bases are TGTGCCACCAGCAGAGATGTAGGGCAGGGGATAGTTGGCTACACCTTC. This translates into CATSRDVGQGIVGYTF.

This clonotype was detected many times. This sequence joins TRBV5-1 and TRBJ1-1, with 7 bases that match TRBD1. The CDR3 runs 15 residues. V lost 4 bases and J lost 0; bases outside the gene matches: 6. CDR1 is SGHRS and CDR2 is YFSETQ in the germline V gene. CDR3 sequence: CASSETGAMNTEAFF. The CDR3 DNA is TGCGCCAGCAGCGAAACAGGGGCGATGAACACTGAAGCTTTCTTT.

This rearrangement joins TRBV11-2 to TRBJ2-1; D call uncertain. Germline V gives CDR1 SGHAT, CDR2 FQNNGV. The CDR3 spans 14 residues. V shed 4 bases and J shed 4 bases, with 11 bases lying between them. Written as DNA, the CDR3 is TGTGCCAGCAGCTCCCTTTTGGCATACAATGAGCAGTTCTTC. Residues: CASSSLLAYNEQFF.

The rearrangement links TRBV19 to TRBJ2-3, with TRBD1 as a possible D gene (5 bases). The CDR3 has 12 residues. Germline CDR1 and CDR2: LNHDA and SQIVND (reference sequence). V lost 9 bases to trimming and J lost 12 bases, with 19 bases between them. CDR3 protein: CASQGANRDQYF. DNA for the CDR3: TGTGCCAGCCAAGGGGCGAATAGGGATCAGTATTTT. The complete variable domain, with remaining parts taken from reference TRBV19 and TRBJ2-3, reads DGGITQSPKYLFRKEGQNVTLSCEQNLNHDAMYWYRQDPGQGLRLIYYSQIVNDFQKGDIAEGYSVSREKKESFPLTVTSAQKNPTAFYLCASQGANRDQYFGPGTRLTVL.

This clonotype was observed a handful of times. V is TRBV9 and J is TRBJ2-1; 10 positions agree with TRBD2. This CDR3 is built from 15 residues. After removal of 4 bases from V and 4 bases from J, the junction contained 5 bases not matched to a gene. Germline assignment: CDR1 SGDLS and CDR2 YYNGEE. The CDR3 coding sequence is TGTGCCAGCAGCAGAGAAGCGGGGGGGTACAATGAGCAGTTCTTC. Encoded protein: CASSREAGGYNEQFF.

This clonotype was seen a few times. A much larger clone differs from this one at a single base, so this may be a read error. The chain couples TRBV7-3 to TRBJ2-1; 7 bases align to TRBD2. Germline CDR1 reads SGHTA; CDR2 reads FQGTGA. The CDR3 contains 13 residues. Trimming cost V 8 bases and J 7 bases; bases outside gene matches: 8. DNA of the CDR3: TGTGCCAGCGGAAAGGTCGGGGGGAATGAGCAGTTCTTC. Amino acid sequence: CASGKVGGNEQFF. Supplemented by reference TRBV7-3 and TRBJ2-1, the full variable domain reads GAGVSQTPSNKVTEKGKYVELRCDPISGHTALYWYRQSLGQGPEFLIYFQGTGAADDSGLPNDRFFAVRPEGSVSTLKIQRTERGDSAVYLCASGKVGGNEQFFGPGTRLTVL.

This clonotype was seen at least ten times. The rearrangement links TRBV12-3 or TRBV12-4 to TRBJ2-7; D unclear. The length of the CDR3 is 15 residues. Trimming left V 5 bases short and J 3 bases short, with 17 bases between. CDR3 sequence: CASSIGRPGVYEQYF. DNA of the CDR3: TGTGCCAGCAGTATCGGACGACCCGGAGTCTACGAGCAGTACTTC.

This clonotype was seen at least ten times. This chain connects TRBV27 to TRBJ2-1; tentatively, D is TRBD2 (6 bases). The V end lost 4 bases, the J end lost 6 bases, and 16 bases lay between the germline ends. Germline CDR1 reads MNHEY; CDR2 reads SMNVEV (reference sequence). The CDR3 runs 15 residues. CDR3 in DNA: TGTGCCAGCAGTTCGGACTCGGGACTCTCCAATGAGCAGTTCTTC. Protein product: CASSSDSGLSNEQFF.

This clonotype was found many times. The DNA of the CDR3 is TGTGCCACCAGTGATTTTCTCAGGTTCCTAATTTTCGTAGGGGTTTCGATCTACGAGCAGTACTTC. Its translation is CATSDFLRFLIFVGVSIYEQYF. The chain has TRBV24-1 and TRBJ2-7; D may be TRBD1 (5 bases). Per germline, CDR1 KGHDR and CDR2 SFDVKD. The CDR3 has 22 residues. V was cut by 1 base and J by 3 bases, with 33 bases left in between.

This clonotype was detected a few times. This chain joins TRBV14 and TRBJ1-1; D remains unclear. Trimming cost V 0 bases and J 3 bases, with 8 bases left between them. Germline CDR1 and CDR2: SGHDN and FVKESK. The CDR3 consists of 14 residues. The CDR3 bases are TGTGCCAGCAGCCAAGAGCGATATTACACTGAAGCTTTCTTT. Translating gives CASSQERYYTEAFF. Combining the CDR3 with reference TRBV14 and TRBJ1-1 gives the whole variable domain EAGVTQFPSHSVIEKGQTVTLRCDPISGHDNLYWYRRVMGKEIKFLLHFVKESKQDESGMPNNRFLAERTGGTYSTLKVQPAELEDSGVYFCASSQERYYTEAFFGQGTRLTVV.

In its sample, this clonotype was seen a few times. The chain couples TRBV20-1 to TRBJ1-3; the match to TRBD1 covers 8 bases. CDR1 DFQATT and CDR2 SNEGSKA come from the germline V gene (reference sequence). The CDR3 is 14 amino acids. V was pared by 0 bases and J by 8 bases, with 6 bases of the junction left unmatched. The CDR3 nucleotides are TGCAGTGCTAGAGATGCAGGGGGCGGTTACACCATATATTTT. This gives the protein CSARDAGGGYTIYF.

About this clonotype itself: A read error may be the cause here, since a much bigger clone is one base away. The chain recombines TRBV6-1 with TRBJ2-1; 8 bases align to TRBD1. The CDR3 loop spans 13 amino acids. With V trimmed by 8 bases and J by 10 bases, 10 bases remained unmatched. Germline V gives CDR1 MNHNS, CDR2 SASEGT. CDR3: CASVSNRGYEQFF. CDR3 DNA: TGTGCCAGCGTCTCCAACAGGGGGTACGAGCAGTTCTTC.

This clonotype came up many times. This sequence joins TRBV15 and TRBJ2-3; 8 nucleotides match TRBD1. CDR1 and CDR2 from the germline V gene are LNHNV and YYDKDF (reference sequence). This CDR3 region has 17 residues. After removal of 7 bases from V and 1 base from J, the junction contained 13 bases not matched to a gene. The CDR3 here is CATTYGQGRIGTDTQYF. CDR3 bases: TGTGCCACCACCTATGGACAGGGTAGAATCGGCACAGATACGCAGTATTTT. Filled out from reference TRBV15 and TRBJ2-3, the complete variable domain reads DAMVIQNPRYQVTQFGKPVTLSCSQTLNHNVMYWYQQKSSQAPKLLFHYYDKDFNNEADTPDNFQSRRPNTSFCFLDIRSPGLGDTAMYLCATTYGQGRIGTDTQYFGPGTRLTVL.

This clonotype turned up a few times. The J gene is TRBJ1-5, the V gene TRBV19, with D uncertain. Per germline, CDR1 LNHDA and CDR2 SQIVND (reference sequence). The CDR3 runs to 14 residues. Trimming shortened V by 4 bases and J by 0 bases, and 7 bases separated the two germline ends. The CDR3: CASSRSNSNQPQHF. As DNA, the CDR3 is TGTGCCAGTAGTAGATCCAATAGCAATCAGCCCCAGCATTTT.

This chain connects TRBV6-4 to TRBJ2-3, with 8 bases that match TRBD2. The J segment lost 4 bases and the V segment lost 3 bases, leaving 6 bases of the junction unmatched. The CDR3 spans 15 residues. CDR1 MRHNA and CDR2 SNTAGT come from the germline V gene. The CDR3 reads CASSETAGGPDTQYF. DNA for the CDR3: TGTGCCAGCAGTGAAACGGCGGGGGGCCCAGATACGCAGTATTTT.

The chain employs TRBV29-1 and TRBJ1-4, with 11 positions matching TRBD1. This CDR3 has 14 residues. Germline V lookup: CDR1 SQVTM, CDR2 ANQGSEA. CDR3 DNA sequence: TGCGGCGGACAGGGGGCTTTCCCTAATGAAAAACTGTTTTTT. Amino acid sequence: CGGQGAFPNEKLFF. The full variable domain, rest sourced from reference TRBV29-1 and TRBJ1-4, is SAVISQKPSRDICQRGTSLTIQCQVDSQVTMMFWYRQQPGQSLTLIATANQGSEATYESGFVIDKFPISRPNLTFSTLTVSNMSPEDSSIYLCGGQGAFPNEKLFFGSGTQLSVL.

Many counts were recorded for this clonotype. This sequence joins TRBV5-8 and TRBJ2-1, with D maybe TRBD1 (5 bases). V lost 0 bases and J 10 bases, leaving 11 bases between the germline ends. Germline CDR1 SGHTS, CDR2 YDEGEE. The CDR3 covers 13 residues. CDR3 coding DNA: TGTGCCAGCAGCTTGGGTACAGGAAAGGAGCAGTTCTTC. This encodes CASSLGTGKEQFF.

The rearrangement links TRBV7-6 to TRBJ2-3; 11 bases align to TRBD2. CDR3 length equals 15 residues. After removal of 1 base from V and 3 bases from J, the junction contained 0 bases not matched to a gene. From germline, CDR1 is SGHVS and CDR2 FNYEAQ. Written as DNA, the CDR3 is TGTGCCAGCAGCTTAGGGACTAGCGGGACAGATACGCAGTATTTT. It yields the protein CASSLGTSGTDTQYF.